These 18 T cell receptor beta chains came from one sample sequenced in a study of metastatic and nonmetastatic thyroid tumors. Thyroid surgery was preceded by no treatment in any patient. Through MiXCR, TCRdb re-clonotyped the PCR reads. The sample has roughly 6,400 clones; more than 15% are singletons. Sequencing was performed on tumor tissue. These receptor sequences come from a male donor with papillary thyroid cancer or a benign thyroid nodule (not recorded which). Some clones in this sample may be carry-over from other donors' samples.

This clone is medium-sized within its sample. V usage is TRBV20-1 and J usage is TRBJ2-1; perhaps TRBD1 as D (5 bases). The V end lost 1 base, the J end lost 2 bases, and 9 bases lay between the germline ends. The CDR3 covers 14 residues. CDR1 and CDR2 (germline): DFQATT, SNEGSKA (reference sequence). CDR3 residues: CSARVGRAYNEQFF. The CDR3 DNA reads TGCAGTGCTAGAGTAGGCAGGGCCTACAATGAGCAGTTCTTC.

In this sample, this clone turned up a few times. The chain employs TRBV6-5 and TRBJ2-7; 8 bases agree with TRBD1. The CDR3 contains 15 residues. V gave up 4 bases and J gave up 2 bases; unmatched junction bases: 7. Germline assignment: CDR1 MNHEY and CDR2 SVGAGI. For the CDR3, the DNA is TGTGCCAGCAGTTTCCAGGGACAGGCAACCTACGAGCAGTACTTC. Residues: CASSFQGQATYEQYF.

By frequency in the sample, this clone is medium-sized. This chain joins TRBV10-3 and TRBJ2-1; 7 positions agree with TRBD1. Trimming cost V 2 bases and J 8 bases; bases outside gene matches: 12. The germline CDR1 and CDR2 sequences are ENHRY and SYGVKD. The CDR3 has 16 amino acids. The CDR3 region is CAISERQGQLFDEQFF. CDR3 bases: TGTGCCATCAGTGAGCGACAGGGACAATTATTCGATGAGCAGTTCTTC.

This clone was detected ten times or more. This chain connects TRBV11-2 to TRBJ1-6; D possibly corresponds to TRBD1 (5 bases). From germline, CDR1 is SGHAT and CDR2 FQNNGV. The CDR3 loop spans 15 amino acids. V lost 4 bases to trimming and J lost 9 bases, with 16 bases between them. The CDR3 protein is CASSSHGGNVSPLHF. CDR3 in DNA: TGTGCCAGCAGCTCACATGGGGGGAACGTTTCACCCCTCCACTTT. The entire variable domain, with the rest obtained from reference TRBV11-2 and TRBJ1-6, is as follows: EAGVAQSPRYKIIEKRQSVAFWCNPISGHATLYWYQQILGQGPKLLIQFQNNGVVDDSQLPKDRFSAERLKGVDSTLKIQPAKLEDSAVYLCASSSHGGNVSPLHFGNGTRLTVT.

This clone was counted a few times. The chain is built from TRBV6-5 and TRBJ2-3; TRBD1 aligns across 12 bases. The CDR3 sequence is 16 residues long. Germline CDR1 reads MNHEY; CDR2 reads SVGAGI. J was trimmed by 5 bases and V by 0 bases; bases with no gene match: 3. The CDR3 coding sequence is TGTGCCAGCAGTTACTCGGGACAGGGGGCCGTAGATACGCAGTATTTT. Amino acids: CASSYSGQGAVDTQYF.

This clone is labeled as hyperexpanded (1% or more). The chain links TRBV6-6 to TRBJ2-1; D remains unclear. V dropped 2 bases and J dropped 7 bases, with 9 bases sitting between them. CDR3 length: 13 residues. The germline V gene has CDR1 MNHNY and CDR2 SVGAGI (reference sequence). CDR3 region: CASSYLGINEQFF. Written as DNA, the CDR3 is TGTGCCAGCAGTTACCTTGGAATAAATGAGCAGTTCTTC.

This clone was seen only a few times. This rearrangement joins TRBV30 to TRBJ2-7; D is tentatively TRBD1 or TRBD2 (5 bases each). CDR3 length: 16 residues. Germline V gives CDR1 GTSNPN, CDR2 SVGIG (reference sequence). The germline V and J ends were trimmed by 0 bases and 5 bases, with 20 bases remaining between them. The CDR3 region is CAWSVDSTRYFNEQYF. Here the CDR3 DNA reads TGTGCCTGGAGTGTAGACAGCACTAGGTATTTTAACGAGCAGTACTTC. Supplemented by reference TRBV30 and TRBJ2-7, the full variable domain reads SQTIHQWPATLVQPVGSPLSLECTVEGTSNPNLYWYRQAAGRGLQLLFYSVGIGQISSEVPQNLSASRPQDRQFILSSKKLLLSDSGFYLCAWSVDSTRYFNEQYFGPGTRLTVT.

This clone was counted ten times or more. V gene TRBV29-1 combines with J gene TRBJ2-7; D gene uncertain. The V end lost 8 bases, the J end lost 3 bases, and 11 bases lay between the germline ends. The CDR3 is 11 residues long. Germline CDR1 and CDR2: SQVTM and ANQGSEA. The chain's CDR3 is CSTNIGYEQYF. In DNA, the CDR3 is TGCAGCACAAACATAGGCTACGAGCAGTACTTC.

The genes are TRBV7-2 and TRBJ1-5; no definite D call. This CDR3 contains 15 residues. From germline, CDR1 is SGHTA and CDR2 FQGNSA. Trimming took 1 base from V and 5 from J, leaving 12 bases between them. CDR3 amino acids: CASSLGGRSYQPQHF. CDR3 nucleotides: TGTGCCAGCAGCTTAGGGGGTAGGAGTTATCAGCCCCAGCATTTT.

This clone is deemed medium-sized. This chain links TRBV15 with TRBJ2-1; TRBD1 matches 7 bases. J was trimmed by 8 bases and V by 0 bases; bases with no gene match: 7. The CDR3 loop spans 15 amino acids. CDR1 and CDR2 (germline): LNHNV, YYDKDF (reference sequence). Here the CDR3 reads CATSRDSGTADEQFF. CDR3 nucleotides: TGTGCCACCAGCAGAGATTCCGGGACAGCCGATGAGCAGTTCTTC.

By share, this clone counts as medium-sized. The V and J genes are TRBV20-1 and TRBJ1-1, with D perhaps matching TRBD1 (6 bases). CDR1 and CDR2 (germline): DFQATT, SNEGSKA (reference sequence). V lost 8 bases, J lost 5 bases, and 24 bases lay in between. There are 15 residues in the CDR3. The CDR3 is CSPTPTGSPRTEAFF. CDR3 bases: TGCAGTCCTACTCCAACAGGGTCGCCTCGTACTGAAGCTTTCTTT.

This clone occurred many times. The rearrangement joins TRBV7-9 to TRBJ1-5, with 8 nucleotides matching TRBD1. Germline V gene lookup returns CDR1 SEHNR and CDR2 FQNEAQ (reference sequence). J was trimmed by 5 bases and V by 5 bases; bases with no gene match: 8. The CDR3 runs to 15 residues. The CDR3 DNA is TGTGCCAGCAGCCCAACAGGGGGGGGGGATCAGCCCCAGCATTTT. As protein: CASSPTGGGDQPQHF.

A few counts support this clone. V is TRBV12-3 or TRBV12-4 and J is TRBJ2-2; TRBD2 matches at 8 bases. This CDR3 region has 15 residues. Germline trimming cut 6 bases from V and 2 bases from J; bases unmatched to any gene: 5. The CDR3 DNA sequence: TGTGCCAGCAGCATTAGCGGGATCAACACCGGGGAGCTGTTTTTT. Translating gives CASSISGINTGELFF.

This clone is medium-sized in the sample. The chain joins TRBV20-1 to TRBJ2-7; D is possibly TRBD1 or TRBD2 (6 bases each). V was pared by 2 bases and J by 5 bases, with 10 bases between. Germline loops: CDR1 DFQATT, CDR2 SNEGSKA (reference sequence). The CDR3 spans 12 residues. This CDR3 reads CSARPGGDEQYF. In DNA, the CDR3 is TGCAGTGCTAGACCCGGGGGCGACGAGCAGTACTTC.

This clone is labeled medium-sized. This chain connects TRBV7-8 to TRBJ2-3; a possible D gene is TRBD2 (6 bases). V lost 1 base and J 0 bases, leaving 14 bases between the germline ends. The CDR3 totals 17 residues. Germline loops: CDR1 SGHVS, CDR2 FQNEAQ. In nucleotides, the CDR3 is TGTGCCAGCAGCTTAGGGGCGGGGCCAGCTAGCACAGATACGCAGTATTTT. It specifies CASSLGAGPASTDTQYF.

This clone counts as medium-sized. The rearrangement joins TRBV19 to TRBJ2-1; no clear D. Germline assignment: CDR1 LNHDA and CDR2 SQIVND (reference sequence). Trimming removed 7 bases from V and 0 bases from J, with 10 bases in between. This CDR3 has 14 amino acids. The CDR3 sequence: CASTPESSYNEQFF. The CDR3 coding sequence is TGTGCCAGTACCCCGGAAAGCTCCTACAATGAGCAGTTCTTC. Looking up the rest from reference TRBV19 and TRBJ2-1 gives the full variable domain: DGGITQSPKYLFRKEGQNVTLSCEQNLNHDAMYWYRQDPGQGLRLIYYSQIVNDFQKGDIAEGYSVSREKKESFPLTVTSAQKNPTAFYLCASTPESSYNEQFFGPGTRLTVL.

This clone ranks as medium-sized. The chain has TRBV28 and TRBJ2-7; tentative D call: TRBD2 (5 bases). V lost 4 bases, J lost 3 bases, and 16 bases lay in between. The CDR3 totals 15 residues. CDR1 is MDHEN, CDR2 SYDVKM, per germline. CDR3 sequence reads: CASSSGLNGRYEQYF. DNA for the CDR3: TGTGCCAGCAGTTCAGGACTCAACGGGCGCTACGAGCAGTACTTC.

This clone was seen only a few times. One junction end disagrees with the germline gene, perhaps due to a read error. This chain joins TRBV6-1 and TRBJ1-2; no clear D gene. This CDR3 is built from 13 residues. CDR1 MNHNS and CDR2 SASEGT come from the germline V gene. The CDR3 loop reads CTSSRPGFYGYTF. The CDR3 region has the DNA TGTACCAGCAGTCGCCCCGGGTTCTATGGCTACACCTTC.